The 3 T cell receptor beta chains listed next were all sequenced from one sample in a study of blood T cell repertoires in COVID-19. The table came from immunoSEQ multiplex PCR; TCRdb's copy has only in-frame clones and leaves some out. The table records fewer than 60,000 clones, 80% to 85% of them present only once. Sample: peripheral blood. The receptors were gathered from a young man with COVID-19, enrolled during active disease.

The chain employs TRBV2 and TRBJ2-7; tentatively, D is TRBD2 (5 bases). Trimming shortened V by 3 bases and J by 7 bases, and 10 bases separated the two germline ends. From germline, CDR1 is SNHLY and CDR2 FYNNEI. The CDR3 spans 12 residues. CDR3 coding DNA: TGTGCCAGCAGTGATTTTGAGCGGGAGCAGTACTTC. Translating gives CASSDFEREQYF. Using reference TRBV2 and TRBJ2-7 for the parts outside the CDR3, the full variable domain is EPEVTQTPSHQVTQMGQEVILRCVPISNHLYFYWYRQILGQKVEFLVSFYNNEISEKSEIFDDQFSVERPDGSNFTLKIRSTKLEDSAMYFCASSDFEREQYFGPGTRLTVT.

V gene TRBV28 combines with J gene TRBJ1-1; weak D call: TRBD1 (5 bases). The germline V and J ends were trimmed by 5 bases and 1 base, with 11 bases remaining between them. Germline-derived CDR1 and CDR2 are MDHEN and SYDVKM. The CDR3 is 14 residues long. The CDR3 DNA reads as TGTGCCAGCAGTCTACGACAGCCGAACACTGAAGCTTTCTTT. Residues: CASSLRQPNTEAFF.

The chain is built from TRBV2 and TRBJ1-1; D not certain. The CDR3 sequence is 10 residues long. V lost 6 bases and J 7 bases, leaving 6 bases between the germline ends. The germline V gene has CDR1 SNHLY and CDR2 FYNNEI. CDR3 bases: TGTGCCAGCAGCTACGGTGAAGCTTTCTTT. This sequence encodes CASSYGEAFF. The whole variable domain, filled in from reference TRBV2 and TRBJ1-1, reads EPEVTQTPSHQVTQMGQEVILRCVPISNHLYFYWYRQILGQKVEFLVSFYNNEISEKSEIFDDQFSVERPDGSNFTLKIRSTKLEDSAMYFCASSYGEAFFGQGTRLTVV.